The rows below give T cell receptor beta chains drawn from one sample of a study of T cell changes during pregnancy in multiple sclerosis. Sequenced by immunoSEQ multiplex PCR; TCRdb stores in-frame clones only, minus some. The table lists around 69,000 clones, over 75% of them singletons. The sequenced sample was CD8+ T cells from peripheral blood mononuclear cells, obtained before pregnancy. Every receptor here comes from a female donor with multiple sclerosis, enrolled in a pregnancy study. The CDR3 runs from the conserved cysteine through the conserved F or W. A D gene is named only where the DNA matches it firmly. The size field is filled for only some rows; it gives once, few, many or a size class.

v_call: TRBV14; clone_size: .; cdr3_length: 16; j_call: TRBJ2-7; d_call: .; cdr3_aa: CASSPSETGGLYEQYF; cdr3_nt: TGTGCCAGCAGCCCGAGCGAGACGGGGGGCCTCTACGAGCAGTACTTC
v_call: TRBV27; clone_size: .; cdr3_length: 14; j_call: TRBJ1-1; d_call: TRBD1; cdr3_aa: CASSLEHRGTEAFF; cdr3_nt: TGTGCCAGCAGTTTAGAGCACAGGGGTACTGAAGCTTTCTTT
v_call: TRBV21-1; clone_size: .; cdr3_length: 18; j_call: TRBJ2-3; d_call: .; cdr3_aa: CASSKGGPSGGGPGTQYF; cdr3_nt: TGTGCCAGCAGCAAAGGCGGACCTAGCGGGGGGGGGCCGGGGACGCAGTATTTT
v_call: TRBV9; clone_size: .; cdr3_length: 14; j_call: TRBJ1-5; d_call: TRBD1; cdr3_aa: CASSLTGGNQPQHF; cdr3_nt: TGTGCCAGCAGCCTCACAGGGGGAAATCAGCCCCAGCATTTT
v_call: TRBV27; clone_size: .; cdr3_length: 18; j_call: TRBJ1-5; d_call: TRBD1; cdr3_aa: CASSPRDRFTYSNQPQHF; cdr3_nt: TGTGCCAGCAGTCCCCGGGACAGGTTTACCTATAGCAATCAGCCCCAGCATTTT
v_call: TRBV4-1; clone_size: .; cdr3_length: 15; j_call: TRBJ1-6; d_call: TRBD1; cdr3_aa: CASSQVQGASSPLHF; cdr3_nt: TGCGCCAGCAGCCAAGTACAGGGGGCGAGTTCACCCCTCCACTTT
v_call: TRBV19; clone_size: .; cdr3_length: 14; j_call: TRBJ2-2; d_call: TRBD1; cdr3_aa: CARNRDRGTGELFF; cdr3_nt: TGTGCCAGAAACCGGGACAGGGGAACCGGGGAGCTGTTTTTT
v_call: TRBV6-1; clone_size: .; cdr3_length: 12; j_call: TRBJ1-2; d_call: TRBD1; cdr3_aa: CASSERGGAFTF; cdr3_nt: TGTGCCAGCAGTGAACGAGGGGGCGCGTTTACCTTC
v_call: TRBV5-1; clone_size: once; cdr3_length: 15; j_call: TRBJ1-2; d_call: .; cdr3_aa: CASSRVPGARNGYTF; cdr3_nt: TGCGCCAGCAGCCGGGTACCAGGGGCACGGAATGGCTACACCTTC
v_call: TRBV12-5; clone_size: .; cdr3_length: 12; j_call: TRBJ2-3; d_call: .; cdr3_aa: CASEQVTDTQYF; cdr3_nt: TGTGCTAGTGAACAGGTCACAGATACGCAGTATTTT
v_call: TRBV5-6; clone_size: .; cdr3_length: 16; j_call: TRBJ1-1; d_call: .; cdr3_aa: CASSLGSLPMNTEAFF; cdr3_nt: TGTGCCAGCAGCTTGGGATCGCTACCTATGAACACTGAAGCTTTCTTT
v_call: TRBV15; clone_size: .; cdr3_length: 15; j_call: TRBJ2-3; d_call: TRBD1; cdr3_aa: CATSEDRAPQDTQYF; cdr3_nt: TGTGCCACCAGCGAGGACAGGGCACCCCAGGATACGCAGTATTTT
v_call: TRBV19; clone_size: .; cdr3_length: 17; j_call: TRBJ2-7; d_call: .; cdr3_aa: CASSIDPSIGGPYEQYF; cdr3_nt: TGTGCCAGTAGTATAGATCCGTCGATAGGGGGTCCCTACGAGCAGTACTTC
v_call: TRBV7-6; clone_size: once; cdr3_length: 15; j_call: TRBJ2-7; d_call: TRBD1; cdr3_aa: CASSLGETGPYEQYF; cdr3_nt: TGTGCCAGCAGCTTAGGTGAGACAGGGCCCTACGAGCAGTACTTC
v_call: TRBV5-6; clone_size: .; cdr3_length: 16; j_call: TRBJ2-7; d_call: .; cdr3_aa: CASSPEGRDNSYEQYF; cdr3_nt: TGTGCCAGCAGCCCTGAAGGACGGGATAATTCCTACGAGCAGTACTTC
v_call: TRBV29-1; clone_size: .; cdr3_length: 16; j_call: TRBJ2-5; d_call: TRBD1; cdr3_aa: CSVEGPGQGYPETQYF; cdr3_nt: TGCAGCGTTGAGGGCCCAGGACAGGGATATCCAGAGACCCAGTACTTC
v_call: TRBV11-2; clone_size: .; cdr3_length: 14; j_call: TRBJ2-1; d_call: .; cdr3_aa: CASSFPLGPNEQFF; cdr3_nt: TGTGCCAGCAGCTTCCCCTTGGGCCCCAATGAGCAGTTCTTC
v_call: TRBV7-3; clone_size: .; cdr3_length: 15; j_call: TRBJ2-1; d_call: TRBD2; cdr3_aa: CASSPSGGAYNEQFF; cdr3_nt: TGTGCCAGCAGCCCCAGCGGGGGGGCCTACAATGAGCAGTTCTTC
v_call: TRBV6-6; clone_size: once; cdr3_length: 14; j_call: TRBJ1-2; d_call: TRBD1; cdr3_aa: CASHQGEGVNGYTF; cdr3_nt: TGTGCCAGCCACCAGGGGGAAGGGGTGAATGGCTACACCTTC
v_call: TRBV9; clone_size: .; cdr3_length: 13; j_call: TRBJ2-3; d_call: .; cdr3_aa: CASSDWAEDTQYF; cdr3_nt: TGTGCCAGCAGCGATTGGGCCGAAGATACGCAGTATTTT
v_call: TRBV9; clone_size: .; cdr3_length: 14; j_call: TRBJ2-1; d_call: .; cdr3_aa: CASSIHPSPNEQFF; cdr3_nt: TGTGCCAGCAGCATCCATCCTAGCCCGAATGAGCAGTTCTTC
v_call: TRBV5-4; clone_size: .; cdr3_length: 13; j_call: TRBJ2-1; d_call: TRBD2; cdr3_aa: CASSSSGGDEQFF; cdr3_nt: TGTGCCAGCAGCTCTAGCGGGGGTGATGAGCAGTTCTTC
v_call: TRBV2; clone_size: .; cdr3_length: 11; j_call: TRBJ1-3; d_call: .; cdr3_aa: CASSAGNTIYF; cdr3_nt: TGTGCCAGCAGTGCGGGAAACACCATATATTTT
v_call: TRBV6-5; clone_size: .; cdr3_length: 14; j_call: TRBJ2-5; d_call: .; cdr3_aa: CASSLQLEKETQYF; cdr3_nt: TGTGCCAGCAGCTTACAACTGGAGAAAGAGACCCAGTACTTC
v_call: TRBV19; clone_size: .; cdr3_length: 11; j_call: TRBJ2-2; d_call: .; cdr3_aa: CATIGVGELFF; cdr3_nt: TGTGCCACCATAGGGGTGGGGGAGCTGTTTTTT
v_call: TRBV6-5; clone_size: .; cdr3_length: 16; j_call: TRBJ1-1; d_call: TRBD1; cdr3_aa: CASSYSTGETGTEAFF; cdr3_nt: TGTGCCAGCAGTTACTCGACAGGGGAGACAGGCACTGAAGCTTTCTTT
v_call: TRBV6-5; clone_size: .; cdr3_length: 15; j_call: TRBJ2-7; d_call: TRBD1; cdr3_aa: CASSPATGNSYEQYF; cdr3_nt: TGTGCCAGCAGTCCGGCGACAGGGAACTCCTACGAGCAGTACTTC
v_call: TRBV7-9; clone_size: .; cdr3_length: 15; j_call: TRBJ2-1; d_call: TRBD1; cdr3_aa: CASSGDREWDNEQFF; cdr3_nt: TGTGCCAGCAGCGGGGACAGGGAGTGGGACAATGAGCAGTTCTTC
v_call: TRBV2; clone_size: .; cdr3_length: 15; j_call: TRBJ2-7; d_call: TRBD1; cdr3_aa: CASSDLGQGSYEQYF; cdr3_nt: TGTGCCAGCAGTGACTTAGGACAGGGATCCTACGAGCAGTACTTC
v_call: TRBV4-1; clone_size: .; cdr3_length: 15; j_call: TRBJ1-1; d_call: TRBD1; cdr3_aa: CASSQEASGGTEAFF; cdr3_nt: TGCGCCAGCAGCCAAGAGGCGTCAGGGGGCACTGAAGCTTTCTTT
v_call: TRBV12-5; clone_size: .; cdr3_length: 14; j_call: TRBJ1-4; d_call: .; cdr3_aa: CASGYPEAGEKLFF; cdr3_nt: TGTGCTAGTGGTTATCCAGAAGCAGGGGAAAAACTGTTTTTT
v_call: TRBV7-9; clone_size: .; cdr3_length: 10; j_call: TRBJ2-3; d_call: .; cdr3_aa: CASANRTQYF; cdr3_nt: TGTGCCAGTGCGAATCGTACGCAGTATTTT
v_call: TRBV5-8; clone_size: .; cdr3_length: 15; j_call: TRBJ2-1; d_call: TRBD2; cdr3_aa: CASSTGTSGENEQFF; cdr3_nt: TGTGCCAGCAGTACCGGGACTAGCGGCGAGAATGAGCAGTTCTTC
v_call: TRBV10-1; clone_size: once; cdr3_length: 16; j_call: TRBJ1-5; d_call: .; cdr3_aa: CASGPQDPEGNQPQHF; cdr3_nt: TGCGCCAGCGGCCCACAGGACCCCGAGGGCAATCAGCCCCAGCATTTT
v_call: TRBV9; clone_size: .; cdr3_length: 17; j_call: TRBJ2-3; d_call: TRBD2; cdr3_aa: CASSVPTSGASTDTQYF; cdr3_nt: TGTGCCAGCAGCGTACCCACTAGCGGGGCTAGCACAGATACGCAGTATTTT
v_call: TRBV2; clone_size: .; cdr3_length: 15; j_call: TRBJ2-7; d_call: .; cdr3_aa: CASHAYGPSRREQYF; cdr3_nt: TGTGCCAGCCATGCTTATGGCCCCTCACGTCGCGAGCAGTACTTC
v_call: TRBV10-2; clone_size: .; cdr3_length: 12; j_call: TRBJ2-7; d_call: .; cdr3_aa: CASMPGSYEQYF; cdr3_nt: TGCGCCAGCATGCCCGGCTCCTACGAGCAGTACTTC
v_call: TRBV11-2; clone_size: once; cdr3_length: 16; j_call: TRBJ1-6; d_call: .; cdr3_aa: CASSLLRGSGDSPLHF; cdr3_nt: TGTGCCAGCAGCCTCTTACGGGGTAGCGGGGATTCACCCCTCCACTTT
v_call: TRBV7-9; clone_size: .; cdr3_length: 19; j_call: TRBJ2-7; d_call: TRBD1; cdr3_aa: CASSLAATGVPLSSYEQYF; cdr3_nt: TGTGCCAGCAGCTTAGCCGCGACAGGGGTCCCCCTTAGCTCCTACGAGCAGTACTTC
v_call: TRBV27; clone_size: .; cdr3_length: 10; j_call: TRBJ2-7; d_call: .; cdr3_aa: CASIGDEQYF; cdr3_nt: TGTGCCAGCATCGGTGACGAGCAGTACTTC
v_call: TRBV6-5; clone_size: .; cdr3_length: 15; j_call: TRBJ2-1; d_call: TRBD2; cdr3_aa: CASSPLAGGSNEQFF; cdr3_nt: TGTGCCAGCAGCCCCCTAGCGGGGGGGTCCAATGAGCAGTTCTTC
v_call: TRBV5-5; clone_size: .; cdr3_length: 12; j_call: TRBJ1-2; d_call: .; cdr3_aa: CASGPGGALWTF; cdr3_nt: TGTGCCAGCGGACCGGGGGGGGCCCTCTGGACCTTC
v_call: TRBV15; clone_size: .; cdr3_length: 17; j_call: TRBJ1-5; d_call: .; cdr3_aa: CATSRVYYNNSNQPQHF; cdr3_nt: TGTGCCACCAGCAGAGTGTATTATAACAATAGCAATCAGCCCCAGCATTTT
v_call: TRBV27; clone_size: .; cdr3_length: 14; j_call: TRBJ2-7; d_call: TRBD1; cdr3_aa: CASSGPGQSYEQYF; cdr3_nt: TGTGCCAGCAGTGGGCCGGGACAGTCCTACGAGCAGTACTTC
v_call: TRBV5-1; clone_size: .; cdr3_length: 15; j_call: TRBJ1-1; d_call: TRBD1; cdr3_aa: CASSKTGALLFGAFF; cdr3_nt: TGCGCCAGCAGCAAGACAGGGGCCCTGCTCTTTGGAGCTTTCTTT
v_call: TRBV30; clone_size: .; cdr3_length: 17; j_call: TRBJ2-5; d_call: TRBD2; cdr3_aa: CAWKTLAGGPRLETQYF; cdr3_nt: TGTGCCTGGAAAACACTAGCGGGGGGCCCTAGGTTGGAGACCCAGTACTTC
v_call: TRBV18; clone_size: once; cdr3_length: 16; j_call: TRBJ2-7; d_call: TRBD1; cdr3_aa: CASSLRGQEQSYEQYF; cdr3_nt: TGTGCCAGCTCCTTACGGGGACAGGAACAATCCTACGAGCAGTACTTC
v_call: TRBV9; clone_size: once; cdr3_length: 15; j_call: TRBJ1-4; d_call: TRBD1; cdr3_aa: CASTPSGTANEKLFF; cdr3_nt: TGTGCCAGTACCCCCTCCGGGACAGCAAATGAAAAACTGTTTTTT
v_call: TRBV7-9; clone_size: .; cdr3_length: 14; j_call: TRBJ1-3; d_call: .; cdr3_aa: CASRPPGSGNTIYF; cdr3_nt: TGTGCCAGCAGACCACCCGGCTCTGGAAACACCATATATTTT
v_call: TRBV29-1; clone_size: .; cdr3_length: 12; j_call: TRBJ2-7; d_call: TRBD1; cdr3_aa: CSARQGVYEQYF; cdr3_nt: TGCAGCGCACGACAGGGAGTCTACGAGCAGTACTTC
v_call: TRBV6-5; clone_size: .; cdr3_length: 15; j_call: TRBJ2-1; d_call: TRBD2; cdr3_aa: CASTYSGGSYNEQFF; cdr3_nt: TGTGCCAGCACCTATAGCGGGGGTAGTTACAATGAGCAGTTCTTC
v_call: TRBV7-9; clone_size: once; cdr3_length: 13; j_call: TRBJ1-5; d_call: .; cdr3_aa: CASSPGLAQPQHF; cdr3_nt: TGTGCCAGCAGCCCGGGATTAGCTCAGCCCCAGCATTTT
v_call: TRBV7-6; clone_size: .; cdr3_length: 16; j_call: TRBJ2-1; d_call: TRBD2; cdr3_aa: CASSLAQRGGLYEQFF; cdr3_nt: TGTGCCAGCAGCTTAGCGCAGCGGGGGGGTCTCTATGAGCAGTTCTTC
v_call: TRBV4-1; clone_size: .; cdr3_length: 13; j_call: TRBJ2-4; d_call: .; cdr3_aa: CASSQESGYIQYF; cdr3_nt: TGCGCCAGCAGCCAAGAGTCGGGTTACATTCAGTACTTC
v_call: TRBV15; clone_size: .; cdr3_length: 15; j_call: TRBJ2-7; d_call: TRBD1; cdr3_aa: CATSPTTGTSDEQYF; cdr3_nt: TGTGCCACCAGCCCGACGACAGGGACGTCCGACGAGCAGTACTTC
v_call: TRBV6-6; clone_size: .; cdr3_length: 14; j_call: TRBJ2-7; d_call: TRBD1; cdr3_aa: CASSWDRSTYEQYF; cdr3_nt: TGTGCCAGCAGTTGGGACAGGTCGACCTACGAGCAGTACTTC
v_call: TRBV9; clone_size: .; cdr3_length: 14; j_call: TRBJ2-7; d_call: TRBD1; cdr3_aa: CASSDKDRGLEQYF; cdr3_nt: TGTGCCAGCAGCGACAAGGACAGGGGCCTCGAGCAGTACTTC
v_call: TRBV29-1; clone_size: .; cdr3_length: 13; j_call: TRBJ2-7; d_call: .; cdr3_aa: CSVAGGDSYEQYF; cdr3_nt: TGCAGCGTTGCCGGCGGAGACTCCTACGAGCAGTACTTC
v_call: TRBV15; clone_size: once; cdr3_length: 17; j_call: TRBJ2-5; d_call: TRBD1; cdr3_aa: CATRTSTGQGPSETQYF; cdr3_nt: TGTGCCACCAGGACAAGCACGGGACAGGGGCCTTCAGAGACCCAGTACTTC
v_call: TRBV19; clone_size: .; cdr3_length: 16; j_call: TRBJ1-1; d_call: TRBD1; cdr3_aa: CASNPRDRGTNTEAFF; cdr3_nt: TGTGCCAGTAACCCCCGGGACAGGGGAACGAACACTGAAGCTTTCTTT